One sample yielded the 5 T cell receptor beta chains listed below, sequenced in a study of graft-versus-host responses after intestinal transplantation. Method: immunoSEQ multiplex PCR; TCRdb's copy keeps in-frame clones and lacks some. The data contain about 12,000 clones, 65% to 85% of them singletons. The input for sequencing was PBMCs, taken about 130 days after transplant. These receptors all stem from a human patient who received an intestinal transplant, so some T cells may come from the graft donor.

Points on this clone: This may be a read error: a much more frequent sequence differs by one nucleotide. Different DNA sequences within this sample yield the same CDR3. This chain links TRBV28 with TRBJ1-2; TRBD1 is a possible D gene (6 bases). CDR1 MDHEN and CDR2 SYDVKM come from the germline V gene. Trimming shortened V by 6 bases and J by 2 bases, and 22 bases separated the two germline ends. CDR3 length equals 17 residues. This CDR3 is CASRGAGRGTLNYGYTF. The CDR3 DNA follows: TGTGCCAGCAGGGGGGCGGGGAGGGGGACTCTAAACTATGGCTACACCTTC.

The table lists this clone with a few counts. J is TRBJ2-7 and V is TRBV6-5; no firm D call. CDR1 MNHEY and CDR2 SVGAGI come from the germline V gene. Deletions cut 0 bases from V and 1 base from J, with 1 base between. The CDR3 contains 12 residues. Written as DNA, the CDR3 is TGTGCCAGCAGTTACTCATCCTACGAGCAGTACTTC. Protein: CASSYSSYEQYF.

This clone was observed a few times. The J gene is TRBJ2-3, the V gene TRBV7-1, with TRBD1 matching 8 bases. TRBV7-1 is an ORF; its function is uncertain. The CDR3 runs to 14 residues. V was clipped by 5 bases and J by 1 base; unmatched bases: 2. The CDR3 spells CASSTTGGTDTQYF. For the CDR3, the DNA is TGTGCCAGCAGCACGACAGGGGGCACAGATACGCAGTATTTT.

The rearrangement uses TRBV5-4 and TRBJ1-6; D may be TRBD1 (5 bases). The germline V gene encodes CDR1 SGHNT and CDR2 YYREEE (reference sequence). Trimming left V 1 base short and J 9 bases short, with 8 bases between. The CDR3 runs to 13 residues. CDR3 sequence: CASSLWGGSPLHF. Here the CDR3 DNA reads TGTGCCAGCAGCTTGTGGGGGGGTTCACCCCTCCACTTT.

The CDR3 nucleotides read TGCAGCGTTGGACAATCCTACGAGCAGTACTTC. Residues: CSVGQSYEQYF. This sequence joins TRBV29-1 and TRBJ2-7; D gene uncertain. The germline gives CDR1 SQVTM, CDR2 ANQGSEA. V lost 4 bases and J lost 1, with 5 bases in between. The CDR3 is 11 residues long.